These 28 T cell receptor beta chains were sequenced from one sample in a study of T cell changes during pregnancy in multiple sclerosis. Some clones are missing from TCRdb's copy, which holds only in-frame ones; the method was immunoSEQ multiplex PCR. The table has about 29,000 clones, roughly 90% seen once. The sample was CD8+ T cells from peripheral blood mononuclear cells, taken after pregnancy. The receptors derive from a female donor with multiple sclerosis, enrolled in a pregnancy study.

The J gene is TRBJ2-7, the V gene TRBV6-6; TRBD2 matches at 7 bases. After removal of 6 bases from V and 0 bases from J, the junction contained 2 bases not matched to a gene. This CDR3 contains 13 residues. Germline V gene data show CDR1 as MNHNY and CDR2 as SVGAGI (reference sequence). The CDR3: CASSSSGSYEQYF. Written as DNA, the CDR3 is TGTGCCAGCAGCTCTAGCGGCTCCTACGAGCAGTACTTC.

The genes are TRBV6-5 and TRBJ2-7, with TRBD1 matching over 8 bases. The CDR3 totals 13 residues. Germline V gene sequence: CDR1 MNHEY, CDR2 SVGAGI. J lost 3 bases, V lost 6 bases, and 4 bases had no gene match. CDR3 coding DNA: TGTGCCAGCAGCAAGGGACAGGACTACGAGCAGTACTTC. This encodes CASSKGQDYEQYF.

This rearrangement joins TRBV29-1 to TRBJ2-4, with 9 bases identical to TRBD1. Germline CDR1 is SQVTM and CDR2 is ANQGSEA. The CDR3 runs 11 residues. V lost 4 bases, J lost 15 bases, and 7 bases stayed unmatched. CDR3 in DNA: TGCAGCGTTGGGGAACAGGGGGCCTGGTACTTC. It encodes CSVGEQGAWYF.

V gene TRBV19 combines with J gene TRBJ2-1, with 7 bases that match TRBD2. Germline CDR1 LNHDA, CDR2 SQIVND (reference sequence). V was pared by 3 bases and J by 6 bases, with 8 bases of the junction left unmatched. The CDR3 spans 15 residues. CDR3 sequence (DNA): TGTGCCAGTAGTATTGGGGGGGGACCGGGCAATGAGCAGTTCTTC. As protein: CASSIGGGPGNEQFF. The full variable domain, completed using reference TRBV19 and TRBJ2-1, is DGGITQSPKYLFRKEGQNVTLSCEQNLNHDAMYWYRQDPGQGLRLIYYSQIVNDFQKGDIAEGYSVSREKKESFPLTVTSAQKNPTAFYLCASSIGGGPGNEQFFGPGTRLTVL.

The V and J genes are TRBV20-1 and TRBJ2-7, with no clear D. Trimming took off 3 bases at V and 3 bases at J, with 6 bases between the two ends. The V gene's germline CDR1 is DFQATT and CDR2 SNEGSKA (reference sequence). There are 11 residues in the CDR3. The CDR3 DNA is TGCAGTGCTAGGGCCCTCTACGAGCAGTACTTC. This translates into CSARALYEQYF.

The rearrangement joins TRBV4-3 to TRBJ2-7; 9 positions match TRBD1. V dropped 4 bases and J dropped 0; count of bases not matched to a gene: 1. The germline gives CDR1 LGHNA, CDR2 YSLEER. The CDR3 is made up of 14 amino acids. The CDR3: CASSPGQGSYEQYF. CDR3 in DNA: TGCGCCAGCAGCCCGGGACAGGGCTCCTACGAGCAGTACTTC.

This chain joins TRBV7-9 and TRBJ1-2, with unresolved D. V shed 2 bases and J shed 6 bases, with 13 bases lying between them. This CDR3 has 14 residues. In germline, CDR1 is SEHNR, CDR2 FQNEAQ (reference sequence). CDR3: CASSLYSGDHGYTF. CDR3 nucleotide sequence: TGTGCCAGCAGCTTATATTCCGGAGACCATGGCTACACCTTC.

The CDR3 loop is CASSLGGVPYGYTF. The CDR3 nucleotides read TGTGCCAGCAGTTTAGGGGGGGTTCCATATGGCTACACCTTC. V is TRBV27 and J is TRBJ1-2, with D possibly being TRBD1 (5 bases). Germline V lookup: CDR1 MNHEY, CDR2 SMNVEV (reference sequence). The CDR3 spans 14 residues. Trimming took off 2 bases at V and 5 bases at J, with 12 bases between the two ends.

The chain recombines TRBV7-9 with TRBJ1-3, with D possibly matching TRBD1 (6 bases). Per the germline V gene, CDR1 is SEHNR and CDR2 is FQNEAQ (reference sequence). The CDR3 loop spans 15 amino acids. With 5 bases removed from V and 3 bases from J, the gap between germline ends came to 14 bases. The CDR3 spells CASSTWTVDGNTIYF. DNA of the CDR3: TGTGCCAGCAGCACATGGACAGTGGATGGAAACACCATATATTTT.

The V call is TRBV7-9, the J call TRBJ2-1, with 9 nucleotides matching TRBD2. From germline, CDR1 is SEHNR and CDR2 FQNEAQ (reference sequence). The CDR3 has 16 residues. V lost 5 bases, J lost 6 bases, and 11 bases stayed unmatched. The CDR3 sequence is CASSPQGLAGINEQFF. The DNA for the CDR3 is TGTGCCAGCAGCCCACAAGGTCTAGCGGGGATCAATGAGCAGTTCTTC.

This clone is deemed medium-sized. The V and J genes are TRBV6-5 and TRBJ2-7; the match to TRBD1 covers 7 bases. V lost 0 bases and J lost 3; bases outside the gene matches: 2. Germline-derived CDR1 and CDR2 are MNHEY and SVGAGI. This CDR3 comprises 14 residues. The CDR3 loop is CASSYSAGGYEQYF. As DNA, the CDR3 is TGTGCCAGCAGTTACTCAGCAGGGGGCTACGAGCAGTACTTC.

The count of this clone is one. V usage is TRBV4-3 and J usage is TRBJ1-4; 7 nucleotides match TRBD1. This CDR3 comprises 16 residues. V lost 0 bases to trimming and J lost 1 base; unmatched junction nucleotides: 2. CDR1 and CDR2 (germline): LGHNA, YSLEER. The CDR3 spells CASSQEGGGTNEKLFF. DNA of the CDR3: TGCGCCAGCAGCCAAGAAGGGGGCGGAACTAATGAAAAACTGTTTTTT.

CDR3 nucleotide sequence: TGTGCCAGCAGCTCTTTTCCCATGAGCTCCTACGAGCAGTACTTC. This codes for CASSSFPMSSYEQYF. The J gene is TRBJ2-7, the V gene TRBV5-5; D not resolved. The CDR3 runs to 15 residues. The germline V and J ends were trimmed by 3 bases and 0 bases, with 13 bases remaining between them. The germline CDR1 and CDR2 sequences are SGHKS and YYEKEE (reference sequence).

The chain couples TRBV4-1 to TRBJ2-7; tentatively, D is TRBD2 (5 bases). In germline, CDR1 is MGHRA, CDR2 YSYEKL. The CDR3 consists of 15 residues. Between the trimmed V and J ends, which lost 4 bases and 2 bases, there was a span of 15 bases. CDR3 region: CASSPTAQEAYEQYF. The CDR3 DNA reads TGCGCCAGCAGCCCGACCGCCCAGGAGGCCTACGAGCAGTACTTC.

This sequence joins TRBV27 and TRBJ1-1; D remains ambiguous. The V end lost 0 bases, the J end lost 4 bases, and 12 bases lay between the germline ends. The CDR3 is made up of 15 amino acids. The germline gives CDR1 MNHEY, CDR2 SMNVEV (reference sequence). The CDR3 DNA follows: TGTGCCAGCAGTTTATCGAATACGGGGTTCACTGAAGCTTTCTTT. This codes for CASSLSNTGFTEAFF.

This clone has only one observation. This chain joins TRBV7-9 and TRBJ2-7; TRBD2 matches 7 bases. The junction had 8 bases not matched to a gene; V was cut back by 4 bases and J by 2 bases. This CDR3 comprises 15 residues. Germline loops: CDR1 SEHNR, CDR2 FQNEAQ (reference sequence). CDR3 DNA: TGTGCCAGCAGCTCCCTTAGGGAGGGCCCCTACGAGCAGTACTTC. Protein product: CASSSLREGPYEQYF.

The chain joins TRBV4-3 to TRBJ2-7; 9 bases match TRBD1. This CDR3 has 15 residues. J was trimmed by 2 bases and V by 3 bases; bases with no gene match: 5. CDR1 and CDR2 from the germline V gene are LGHNA and YSLEER. CDR3 sequence: CASSHHRTGAYEQYF. The CDR3 DNA sequence: TGCGCCAGCAGCCATCACCGGACAGGGGCCTACGAGCAGTACTTC.

The gene calls are TRBV7-9 and TRBJ1-2; no clear D gene. Germline CDR1 reads SEHNR; CDR2 reads FQNEAQ (reference sequence). V lost 1 base and J lost 8, with 17 bases in between. CDR3 length: 15 residues. The CDR3 coding sequence is TGTGCCAGCAGCTTAGACTGGTCTGCTCACTCGGGCTACACCTTC. Translated, it gives CASSLDWSAHSGYTF.

This sequence joins TRBV7-9 and TRBJ2-1; D is perhaps TRBD2 (6 bases). The V and J ends lost 1 base and 4 bases respectively, with 14 bases between them. The CDR3 has 16 residues. The germline V gene has CDR1 SEHNR and CDR2 FQNEAQ (reference sequence). CDR3 loop: CASSLGVAVPYNEQFF. CDR3 nucleotides: TGTGCCAGCAGCTTAGGGGTAGCGGTTCCTTACAATGAGCAGTTCTTC.

The V and J genes are TRBV14 and TRBJ1-6, with TRBD1 matching over 9 bases. Per germline, CDR1 SGHDN and CDR2 FVKESK. The junction had 6 bases not matched to a gene; V was cut back by 6 bases and J by 9 bases. CDR3 length: 14 amino acids. The chain's CDR3 is CASSLDRGFSPLHF. The DNA for the CDR3 is TGTGCCAGCAGTCTGGACAGGGGCTTTTCACCCCTCCACTTT.

The chain employs TRBV5-6 and TRBJ2-5; 7 bases map to TRBD1. CDR1 SGHDT and CDR2 YYEEEE come from the germline V gene. The V segment lost 0 bases and the J segment 10 bases; nucleotides outside the gene matches: 6. The length of the CDR3 is 13 residues. The CDR3 loop reads CASSLGQGLDQYF. CDR3 DNA: TGTGCCAGCAGCTTGGGACAGGGTCTTGACCAGTACTTC.

This clone rates as medium-sized. The chain employs TRBV30 and TRBJ1-4; 8 nucleotides agree with TRBD1. V was pared by 3 bases and J by 8 bases, with 2 bases of the junction left unmatched. This CDR3 has 12 amino acids. CDR1 is GTSNPN and CDR2 is SVGIG in the germline V gene (reference sequence). The CDR3 here is CAWSRGREKLFF. The CDR3 bases are TGTGCCTGGAGCAGGGGGCGCGAAAAACTGTTTTTT. Full variable domain (outside the CDR3, taken from reference TRBV30 and TRBJ1-4): SQTIHQWPATLVQPVGSPLSLECTVEGTSNPNLYWYRQAAGRGLQLLFYSVGIGQISSEVPQNLSASRPQDRQFILSSKKLLLSDSGFYLCAWSRGREKLFFGSGTQLSVL.

This chain connects TRBV30 to TRBJ2-7, with a tentative D call TRBD1 (6 bases). V lost 4 bases and J lost 3, with 13 bases in between. Per germline, CDR1 GTSNPN and CDR2 SVGIG (reference sequence). CDR3 size: 13 residues. DNA of the CDR3: TGTGCCTGGACGGGACAAGACCACTACGAGCAGTACTTC. Its translation: CAWTGQDHYEQYF.

The gene calls are TRBV5-6 and TRBJ1-2; tentatively, D is TRBD1 (6 bases). V was pared by 1 base and J by 4 bases, with 17 bases between. CDR1 is SGHDT and CDR2 is YYEEEE in the germline V gene. The CDR3 is 16 amino acids. For the CDR3, the DNA is TGTGCCAGCAGCTTGAACGGGGGGCAGACCCGCTATGGCTACACCTTC. Its protein is CASSLNGGQTRYGYTF.

The chain combines TRBV19 with TRBJ2-2; 11 positions match TRBD2. The CDR3 totals 16 residues. V lost 5 bases and J lost 5; bases outside the gene matches: 7. The V gene's germline CDR1 is LNHDA and CDR2 SQIVND (reference sequence). The CDR3 nucleotides read TGTGCCAGTAGTTCCCGGACTAGCGGGTTTACCGGGGAGCTGTTTTTT. Translation gives CASSSRTSGFTGELFF. Full variable domain (rest looked up from reference TRBV19 and TRBJ2-2): DGGITQSPKYLFRKEGQNVTLSCEQNLNHDAMYWYRQDPGQGLRLIYYSQIVNDFQKGDIAEGYSVSREKKESFPLTVTSAQKNPTAFYLCASSSRTSGFTGELFFGEGSRLTVL.

The chain couples TRBV4-3 to TRBJ2-3; 10 bases are shared with TRBD2. CDR3 size: 17 residues. The germline V gene encodes CDR1 LGHNA and CDR2 YSLEER. The junction had 10 bases not matched to a gene; V was cut back by 4 bases and J by 3 bases. CDR3 amino acids: CASSRGSGRAGTDTQYF. CDR3 coding DNA: TGCGCCAGCAGCCGAGGGAGCGGGAGGGCGGGGACAGATACGCAGTATTTT.

The chain carries TRBV9 and TRBJ1-1; perhaps TRBD1 as D (5 bases). The CDR3 extends over 12 amino acids. Between the trimmed V and J ends, which lost 3 bases and 8 bases, there was a span of 11 bases. CDR1 is SGDLS, CDR2 YYNGEE, per germline. CDR3 sequence (DNA): TGTGCCAGCAGCGCAGGGAAGAACGAAGCTTTCTTT. Protein sequence: CASSAGKNEAFF.

The chain combines TRBV7-9 with TRBJ2-1; D might be TRBD2 (6 bases). Between the trimmed V and J ends, which lost 6 bases and 2 bases, there was a span of 14 bases. Germline CDR1 reads SEHNR; CDR2 reads FQNEAQ (reference sequence). The CDR3 is 15 residues long. In nucleotides, the CDR3 is TGTGCCAGCAGAGAGACGGGGGAACCCTACAATGAGCAGTTCTTC. Translation: CASRETGEPYNEQFF.